The 14 T cell receptor beta chains reported below all come from one sample, sequenced in a study of cytomegalovirus exposure and HLA in healthy donors. PCR used 60 Vbeta primers and 13 Jbeta primers. Sequencing was performed with immunoSEQ multiplex PCR; in TCRdb, only in-frame clones are kept and a portion is missing. The top ten clones hold 5.6% of a sample with some 150,000 clones, approximately 80% of them seen once. The sequencing input was PBMCs. All receptors derive from a woman aged 40 to 49 in good health and CMV-seropositive.

The rearrangement joins TRBV11-2 to TRBJ1-4; 9 bases line up with TRBD1. V lost 2 bases, J lost 8 bases, and 6 bases stayed unmatched. Germline loops: CDR1 SGHAT, CDR2 FQNNGV. The CDR3 consists of 15 residues. The CDR3 DNA reads TGTGCCAGCAGCTTAAGCGGACAGGGGAGGGAAAAACTGTTTTTT. As protein: CASSLSGQGREKLFF.

The sample holds a few counts of this clone. The chain links TRBV10-1 to TRBJ2-1; 9 bases agree with TRBD2. This CDR3 region has 13 residues. V dropped 8 bases and J dropped 5; count of bases not matched to a gene: 4. CDR1 and CDR2 from the germline V gene are WNHNN and SYGVQD (reference sequence). The CDR3 DNA follows: TGCGCCAGCGGTCTAGCGGGGAACAATGAGCAGTTCTTC. Translating it yields CASGLAGNNEQFF.

The V gene is TRBV19, the J gene TRBJ1-5; tentative D call: TRBD1 (6 bases). Per the germline V gene, CDR1 is LNHDA and CDR2 is SQIVND (reference sequence). The length of the CDR3 is 15 residues. With 6 bases removed from V and 1 base from J, the gap between germline ends came to 13 bases. The CDR3 coding sequence is TGTGCCAGTAGGGAACAGGGCTTGAGCAATCAGCCCCAGCATTTT. Translating it yields CASREQGLSNQPQHF.

The V and J genes are TRBV13 and TRBJ2-7, with D possibly matching TRBD1 (7 bases). This CDR3 is built from 14 residues. CDR1 is PRHDT, CDR2 FYEKMQ, per germline (reference sequence). Trimming stripped 5 bases from V and 5 bases from J, with 16 bases between. The CDR3 region is CASSTRDRSHEQYF. For the CDR3, the DNA is TGTGCCAGCAGCACGCGGGACAGATCTCACGAGCAGTACTTC.

The gene calls are TRBV6-1 and TRBJ2-5, with D maybe TRBD1 (5 bases). Germline-derived CDR1 and CDR2 are MNHNS and SASEGT. CDR3 size: 14 residues. V lost 5 bases, J lost 2 bases, and 12 bases lay in between. The CDR3 reads CASSLDNFQETQYF. In nucleotides, the CDR3 is TGTGCCAGCAGTTTGGACAACTTTCAAGAGACCCAGTACTTC.

A few counts support this clone. The chain recombines TRBV7-9 with TRBJ2-1; TRBD2 aligns across 7 bases. The CDR3 has 15 amino acids. CDR1 is SEHNR, CDR2 FQNEAQ, per germline (reference sequence). The V gene end was trimmed by 7 bases and the J gene end by 3 bases; junction bases not matched to a gene: 9. The CDR3: CASTRLRGDYNEQFF. CDR3 DNA: TGTGCCAGCACCCGATTACGGGGGGACTACAATGAGCAGTTCTTC.

The J gene is TRBJ2-3, the V gene TRBV30, with TRBD2 matching over 14 bases. The CDR3 has 17 residues. V was clipped by 0 bases and J by 5 bases; unmatched bases: 7. Germline values: CDR1 GTSNPN, CDR2 SVGIG (reference sequence). CDR3 nucleotide sequence: TGTGCCTGGAGTGTAGCGGGGACTAGCGGGAGTAGAGATACGCAGTATTTT. Translated, it gives CAWSVAGTSGSRDTQYF.

V and J are TRBV6-1 and TRBJ2-3; TRBD2 aligns across 10 bases. The CDR3 has 15 amino acids. The V segment lost 6 bases and the J segment 2 bases; nucleotides outside the gene matches: 5. Germline assignment: CDR1 MNHNS and CDR2 SASEGT. The CDR3 coding sequence is TGTGCCAGCAGCCTAGCGGGAGCCTACACAGATACGCAGTATTTT. It yields the protein CASSLAGAYTDTQYF.

The chain couples TRBV28 to TRBJ2-7; a possible D gene is TRBD2 (5 bases). The CDR3 totals 14 residues. CDR1 and CDR2 from the germline V gene are MDHEN and SYDVKM. V was clipped by 6 bases and J by 2 bases, with 14 bases between them. CDR3 nucleotides: TGTGCCAGCAGCCCTGGCGTGGGAGCCTACGAGCAGTACTTC. Translating gives CASSPGVGAYEQYF.

V and J are TRBV27 and TRBJ2-1, with 9 bases matching TRBD1. CDR1 and CDR2 from the germline V gene are MNHEY and SMNVEV (reference sequence). V shed 7 bases, J shed 7 bases, and the junction held 11 bases outside the gene matches. CDR3 length: 15 amino acids. This chain's CDR3 is CASTGSGTGLNEQFF. The CDR3 nucleotides are TGTGCCAGCACCGGGTCCGGGACAGGGCTAAATGAGCAGTTCTTC.

The chain employs TRBV6-5 and TRBJ2-3, with D possibly being TRBD2 (5 bases). Looked up from germline, CDR1 is MNHEY and CDR2 is SVGAGI. The ends were cut back, 6 bases at V and 1 base at J, with 5 bases in the middle. CDR3 length equals 12 residues. CDR3 coding DNA: TGTGCCAGCAGGGGAGGCACAGATACGCAGTATTTT. It encodes CASRGGTDTQYF.

The CDR3 DNA sequence: TGTGCCAGCAGTGGGGGACTAGCGGGGACTTACGAGCAGTACTTC. Translation: CASSGGLAGTYEQYF. The J gene is TRBJ2-7, the V gene TRBV6-6; 13 bases are shared with TRBD2. This CDR3 is built from 15 residues. The germline CDR1 and CDR2 sequences are MNHNY and SVGAGI (reference sequence). V lost 5 bases and J lost 4; bases outside the gene matches: 5.

This chain uses TRBV2 with TRBJ1-2; TRBD1 agrees at 9 bases. CDR3 length: 13 residues. With V trimmed by 6 bases and J by 7 bases, 6 bases remained unmatched. Germline CDR1 is SNHLY and CDR2 is FYNNEI. DNA of the CDR3: TGTGCCAGCAGCGGGACAGGGAGAACTGGCTACACCTTC. This translates into CASSGTGRTGYTF.

The chain combines TRBV27 with TRBJ2-7; 15 bases are a match to TRBD2. J lost 0 bases, V lost 6 bases, and 6 bases had no gene match. The CDR3 extends over 17 amino acids. Germline V CDR1 and CDR2: MNHEY, SMNVEV (reference sequence). CDR3 bases: TGTGCCAGCAGGAGGACTAGCGGGAGGGTGAGCTCCTACGAGCAGTACTTC. It codes for CASRRTSGRVSSYEQYF.